The source of this T cell receptor (beta chain) is a study of response to subunit inactivated influenza vaccine (dated by TCRdb to the late 2010s). In the study overall: Deep quantitative profiling of the T cell receptor repertoire was used in the study to follow responses to a trivalent subunit inactivated influenza vaccine.

The library was made by RT-PCR. The sequencing machine was an Illumina HiSeq 2500. The public reads were reanalyzed by TCRdb: fastp trimming at Q25, MiXCR alignment, in-frame beta chains only. For every CDR3 protein sequence, its rows merge into one entry that carries the most common genes and DNA. In this sample the table shows about 240,000 distinct CDR3 sequences, 10% to 15% of which occur a single time. The ten top clones hold over 6.5% of the sample. Study-wide conclusions, independent of this receptor: The authors suggested that each seasonal influenza vaccination may recruit only a limited number of new T cells.

This clonotype was seen more than once but under ten times. Its recognized antigen is unknown. No quality values exist for individual bases; no much larger clone is one base distant. The CDR3 starts with the cysteine, ends with the phenylalanine, and has 14 residues. The CDR3 DNA has 42 bases and is translated from base 1. Sequences DFQATT (CDR1) and SNEGSKA (CDR2) are obtained from the germline V gene (reference sequence). The junction shows trimming of 3 bases on V and 6 bases on J, and the gene matches do not reach 11 bases of it. The source material was non-naive T cells sorted from PBMCs, sampled around 14 days before vaccination. Explained via the paper, the cell subset or site label denotes: memory T cell fraction. This clonotype originated in a man between 45 and 60 years old who received an inactivated influenza vaccine. Donor details come from another sample of the same person, matched by shared clones. The chain employs TRBV20-1 and TRBJ2-7; TRBD2 lines up with 7 middle nucleotides. The CDR3 region has the sequence CSASLSSGTSEQYF. The sequenced DNA: TGCAGTGCTAGTCTTTCTAGCGGTACGTCCGAGCAGTACTTC.